Here is one T cell receptor (beta chain) with its context. What it recognizes is unknown. This record comes from a study of T cell responses to AZD1222 COVID-19 vaccine. The overall study: Pooled together were second doses at about 4 or about 12 weeks.

Findings and limits, study-wide: Among the donors, most were white British and more were female, and clonal diversity was possibly underestimated. The CD4 TCRs associated with vaccination extended across spike and predominated at 160-218 and 743-854.

The protocol was immunoSEQ multiplex PCR, while the TCRdb copy is restricted to in-frame clones and leaves out a portion. The data show 95,000 to 150,000 clones, more than 75% seen once. Germline CDR1 is KGHSH and CDR2 is LQKENI. Between the trimmed V and J ends, which lost 6 bases and 5 bases, there was a span of 28 bases. This CDR3 region has 18 residues. The material was peripheral blood, obtained on day 0 of AZD1222 vaccination. This sequence joins TRBV18 and TRBJ1-1; tentative D call: TRBD1 (5 bases). This clonotype was sampled from an adult in good health. The CDR3 nucleotides are TGTGCCAGCTCCCCTTTAAGAAGGGGCCATGGTAACACGACTGAAGCTTTCTTT. This sequence encodes CASSPLRRGHGNTTEAFF.